This T cell receptor (beta chain) came from a study of blood T cell repertoires in COVID-19. The overall study: Spain, Italy and the United States supplied samples that represented acute and convalescent COVID-19.

The protocol was immunoSEQ multiplex PCR, while the TCRdb copy is restricted to in-frame clones and leaves out a portion. The table includes under 450,000 clones, 80% to 95% detected once. The age range of participants was about 18 to 100 years, with residence in under 25 US areas. The study assigned cohorts using participant-reported clinical history. Germline lookup yields CDR1 LNHDA and CDR2 SQIVND (reference sequence). CDR3 length: 15 residues. The trim removed 7 bases at V and 5 bases at J, leaving 12 bases unmatched. The specimen sequenced was PBMCs or T cells enriched from blood (not recorded which). This chain uses TRBV19 with TRBJ1-1; 8 bases align to TRBD1. This TCR derives from a woman aged 35 to 49 who had been exposed to COVID-19. For the CDR3, the DNA is TGTGCCAGTACCGAATCCGGGACAGGCCGAACTGAAGCTTTCTTT. This sequence encodes CASTESGTGRTEAFF.